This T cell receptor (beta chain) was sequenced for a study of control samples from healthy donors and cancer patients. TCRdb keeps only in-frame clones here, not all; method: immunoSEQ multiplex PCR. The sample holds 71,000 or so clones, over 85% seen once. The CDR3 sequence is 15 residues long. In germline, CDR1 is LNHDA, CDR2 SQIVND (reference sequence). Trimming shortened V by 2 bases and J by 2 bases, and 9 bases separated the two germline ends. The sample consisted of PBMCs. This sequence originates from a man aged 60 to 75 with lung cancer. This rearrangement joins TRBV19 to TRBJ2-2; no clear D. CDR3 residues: CASSINRVNTGELFF. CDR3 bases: TGTGCCAGTAGTATAAACCGGGTCAACACCGGGGAGCTGTTTTTT.